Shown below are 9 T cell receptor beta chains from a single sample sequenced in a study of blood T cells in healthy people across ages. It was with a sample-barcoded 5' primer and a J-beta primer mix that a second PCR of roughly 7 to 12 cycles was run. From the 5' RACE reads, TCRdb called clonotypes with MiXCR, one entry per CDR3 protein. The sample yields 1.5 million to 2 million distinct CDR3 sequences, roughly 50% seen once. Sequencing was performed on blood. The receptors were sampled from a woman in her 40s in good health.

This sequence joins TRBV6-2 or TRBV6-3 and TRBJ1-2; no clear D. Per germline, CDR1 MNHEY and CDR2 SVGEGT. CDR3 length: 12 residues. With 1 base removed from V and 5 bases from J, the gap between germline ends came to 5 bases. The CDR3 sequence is CASSYFLYGYTF. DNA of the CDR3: TGTGCCAGCAGTTACTTTTTATATGGCTACACCTTC.

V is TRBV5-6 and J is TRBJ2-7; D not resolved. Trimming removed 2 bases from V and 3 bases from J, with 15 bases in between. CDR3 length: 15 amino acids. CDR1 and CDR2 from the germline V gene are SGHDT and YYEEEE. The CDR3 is CASSFAQKVVYEQYF. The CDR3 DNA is TGTGCCAGCAGCTTTGCCCAAAAGGTGGTCTACGAGCAGTACTTC.

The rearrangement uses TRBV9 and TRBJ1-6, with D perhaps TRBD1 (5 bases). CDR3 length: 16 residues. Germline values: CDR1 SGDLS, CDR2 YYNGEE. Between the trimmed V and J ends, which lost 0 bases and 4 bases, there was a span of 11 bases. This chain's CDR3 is CASSVGQGLYNSPLHF. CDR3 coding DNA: TGTGCCAGCAGCGTAGGGCAGGGTTTATATAATTCACCCCTCCACTTT. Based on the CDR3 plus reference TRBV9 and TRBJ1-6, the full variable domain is DSGVTQTPKHLITATGQRVTLRCSPRSGDLSVYWYQQSLDQGLQFLIQYYNGEERAKGNILERFSAQQFPDLHSELNLSSLELGDSALYFCASSVGQGLYNSPLHFGNGTRLTVT.

DNA for the CDR3: TGTGCCAGCAGTTACATCGGCCGAGCGGGGGTGAATGAGCAGTACTTC. Amino acids: CASSYIGRAGVNEQYF. This chain joins TRBV6-5 and TRBJ2-7; TRBD2 matches at 8 bases. The germline CDR1 and CDR2 sequences are MNHEY and SVGAGI. The CDR3 sequence is 16 residues long. V was clipped by 2 bases and J by 7 bases; unmatched bases: 13.

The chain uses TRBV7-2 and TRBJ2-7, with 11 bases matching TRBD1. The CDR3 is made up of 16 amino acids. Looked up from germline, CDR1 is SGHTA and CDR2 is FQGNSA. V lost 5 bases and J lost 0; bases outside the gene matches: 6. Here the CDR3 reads CASSLIGTGGSYEQYF. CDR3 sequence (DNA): TGTGCCAGCAGCCTTATCGGGACAGGGGGCTCCTACGAGCAGTACTTC.

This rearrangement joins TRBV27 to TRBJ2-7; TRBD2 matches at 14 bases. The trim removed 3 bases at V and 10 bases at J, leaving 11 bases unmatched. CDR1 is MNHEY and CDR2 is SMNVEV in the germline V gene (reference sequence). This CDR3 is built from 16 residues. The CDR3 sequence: CASSLGLAGAPGTQYF. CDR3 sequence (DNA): TGTGCCAGCAGTTTGGGACTAGCGGGGGCCCCTGGAACCCAGTACTTC.

CDR3 DNA sequence: TGTGCCAGCAGTTACTCCCAATCCCTAGCCAAAAACATTCAGTACTTC. Its translation: CASSYSQSLAKNIQYF. The rearrangement uses TRBV6-2 or TRBV6-3 and TRBJ2-4; the D is unclear. The V gene lost 0 bases and the J gene lost 0 bases, with 9 bases spanning the gap. Germline loops: CDR1 MNHEY, CDR2 SVGEGT. This CDR3 region has 16 residues.

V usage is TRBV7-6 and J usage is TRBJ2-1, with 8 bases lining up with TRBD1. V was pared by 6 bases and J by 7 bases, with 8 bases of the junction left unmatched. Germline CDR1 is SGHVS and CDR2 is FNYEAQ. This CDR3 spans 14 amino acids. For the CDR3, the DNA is TGTGCCAGCAGTCAGGACAGGGTTGGGAATGAGCAGTTCTTC. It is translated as CASSQDRVGNEQFF.

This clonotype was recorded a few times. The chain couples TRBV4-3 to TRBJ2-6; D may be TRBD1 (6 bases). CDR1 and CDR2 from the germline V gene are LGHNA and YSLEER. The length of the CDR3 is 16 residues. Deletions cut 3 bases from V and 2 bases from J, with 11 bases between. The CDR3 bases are TGCGCCAGCAGCCACCACAGGGATACTGGGGCCAACGTCCTGACTTTC. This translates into CASSHHRDTGANVLTF.